This TCR beta chain was recovered during a study of neurological immune-mediated disorders. Points from the study as a whole: One related-CDR3 cluster, identified by phylogenetic grouping, held the repertoires of 18 of 34 multiple sclerosis patients and was a possible signature. Across subjects, no CDR3 amino acid sequence appeared in expanded clones of more than one subject, a finding that suggested private repertoires in all groups.

At least ten counts were recorded for this clonotype. The target antigen is unknown. Trimming cost V 6 bases and J 2 bases, with 16 bases left between them. The CDR3 has 15 residues. CDR1 and CDR2 (germline): SGHRS, YFSETQ. TCRdb itself ran the 5' RACE reads through MiXCR, one entry per CDR3 protein. This table holds over 50,000 distinct CDR3 sequences, about 5% found once. V gene TRBV5-1 combines with J gene TRBJ2-3, with D possibly being TRBD2 (6 bases). Sequencing was carried out using PBMCs. This clonotype was obtained from a human donor with multiple sclerosis. The donor label of this sample is uncertain. The CDR3 protein is CASTYGGSPTDTQYF. In DNA, the CDR3 is TGCGCCAGCACCTATGGGGGGTCCCCCACAGATACGCAGTATTTT.